The sample holds one count of the clone carrying this T cell receptor beta chain. This entry is derived from a study of blood T cell repertoires in COVID-19. Background on the study: Acute and convalescent COVID-19 samples came from the United States, Italy and Spain.

Clones were sequenced by immunoSEQ multiplex PCR, and TCRdb holds only the in-frame ones, with some missing. The sample lists fewer than 250,000 clones; around four fifths were seen once. The sequence was obtained from an older woman with active or convalescent COVID-19. Sequenced input: peripheral blood.

The CDR3 is CASSLGSGSGGRNSPLHF. As DNA, the CDR3 is TGTGCCAGCAGTTTGGGTTCAGGTTCAGGGGGGCGTAATTCACCCCTCCACTTT. V and J are TRBV28 and TRBJ1-6; 7 nucleotides match TRBD1. Germline assignment: CDR1 MDHEN and CDR2 SYDVKM. V gave up 3 bases and J gave up 6 bases; unmatched junction bases: 14. The CDR3 extends over 18 amino acids. The whole variable domain, remainder taken from reference TRBV28 and TRBJ1-6, is DVKVTQSSRYLVKRTGEKVFLECVQDMDHENMFWYRQDPGLGLRLIYFSYDVKMKEKGDIPEGYSVSREKKERFSLILESASTNQTSMYLCASSLGSGSGGRNSPLHFGNGTRLTVT.